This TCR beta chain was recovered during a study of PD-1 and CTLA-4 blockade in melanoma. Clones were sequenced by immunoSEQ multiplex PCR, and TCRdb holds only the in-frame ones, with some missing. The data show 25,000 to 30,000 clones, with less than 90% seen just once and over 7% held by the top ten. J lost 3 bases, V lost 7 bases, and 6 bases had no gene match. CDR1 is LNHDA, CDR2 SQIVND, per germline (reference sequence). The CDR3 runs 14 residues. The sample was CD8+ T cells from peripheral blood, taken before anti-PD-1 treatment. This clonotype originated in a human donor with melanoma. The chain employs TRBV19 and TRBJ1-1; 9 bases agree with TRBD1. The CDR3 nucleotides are TGTGCCAGTAACCGTGACAGGGGGTACACTGAAGCTTTCTTT. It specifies CASNRDRGYTEAFF.